Each of the 27 T cell receptor beta chains below was sequenced from the same sample in a study of blood T cell repertoires in COVID-19. Produced via immunoSEQ multiplex PCR; TCRdb's table is partial and in-frame only. The repertoire consists of 100,000 to 150,000 clones, with around 74% occurring once and the leading ten covering approximately 6%. Sequenced: peripheral blood. The receptors originated from a man aged 80 or over with COVID-19, enrolled during active disease.

The chain recombines TRBV19 with TRBJ1-6; 7 nucleotides align to TRBD1. The CDR3 covers 15 residues. The germline V gene encodes CDR1 LNHDA and CDR2 SQIVND (reference sequence). Trimming took 6 bases from V and 0 from J; bases not matched to a gene: 2. The CDR3 DNA follows: TGTGCCAGTAGGGACAGGAGCTCCTATAATTCACCCCTCCACTTT. Translated, it gives CASRDRSSYNSPLHF.

V gene TRBV7-2 combines with J gene TRBJ2-7; maybe TRBD2 (5 bases). The V gene's germline CDR1 is SGHTA and CDR2 FQGNSA. The CDR3 is made up of 13 amino acids. Trimming left V 6 bases short and J 1 base short, with 10 bases between. The CDR3 nucleotides read TGTGCCAGCAGTGGGGAGAGTTCCTACGAGCAGTACTTC. It codes for CASSGESSYEQYF.

This rearrangement joins TRBV19 to TRBJ1-3, with a possible D match to TRBD1 (5 bases). CDR3 length: 15 residues. Trimming took off 2 bases at V and 4 bases at J, with 12 bases between the two ends. Germline V gene sequence: CDR1 LNHDA, CDR2 SQIVND (reference sequence). CDR3 sequence reads: CASSITGATGNTIYF. The CDR3, as DNA: TGTGCCAGTAGTATAACAGGCGCTACAGGAAACACCATATATTTT.

The rearrangement joins TRBV7-9 to TRBJ2-3; D is ambiguous. CDR1 and CDR2 from the germline V gene are SEHNR and FQNEAQ (reference sequence). The length of the CDR3 is 16 residues. V was cut by 1 base and J by 0 bases, with 11 bases left in between. Written as DNA, the CDR3 is TGTGCCAGCAGCTTAGGTGTCCTGGCTAGCACAGATACGCAGTATTTT. This translates into CASSLGVLASTDTQYF.

The chain links TRBV5-3 to TRBJ2-5; 9 bases fit TRBD1. TRBV5-3 is sorted into the ORF group, with uncertain function. The CDR3 spans 19 residues. V gave up 4 bases and J gave up 0 bases; unmatched junction bases: 16. The CDR3 DNA is TGTGCCAGAAGCGACCCCGGGACAGGGTCGACGGAGTACCAAGAGACCCAGTACTTC. This encodes CARSDPGTGSTEYQETQYF.

This clone is a singleton in its sample. This chain links TRBV9 with TRBJ2-1; D may be TRBD2 (5 bases). The CDR3 has 16 residues. Germline V CDR1 and CDR2: SGDLS, YYNGEE. Trimming took off 0 bases at V and 6 bases at J, with 16 bases between the two ends. CDR3 coding DNA: TGTGCCAGCAGCGTAGGCGGACTTACACAACTCAATGAGCAGTTCTTC. This encodes CASSVGGLTQLNEQFF.

The rearrangement links TRBV4-2 to TRBJ2-1; 16 nucleotides align to TRBD2. Germline CDR1 is LGHNA and CDR2 is YNFKEQ. The CDR3 runs 20 residues. V lost 3 bases and J lost 4; bases outside the gene matches: 12. The CDR3 DNA reads TGTGCCAGCAGCCAGGCCTCTCCGGGACTAGCGGGAGGGAGGTACAATGAGCAGTTCTTC. It is translated as CASSQASPGLAGGRYNEQFF.

This clone was detected only a few times. The chain employs TRBV15 and TRBJ2-3; TRBD2 matches at 8 bases. Trimming cost V 1 base and J 2 bases; bases outside gene matches: 5. Germline CDR1 and CDR2: LNHNV and YYDKDF (reference sequence). This CDR3 has 16 amino acids. The CDR3 sequence: CATSRAGLADTDTQYF. DNA of the CDR3: TGTGCCACCAGCAGAGCCGGACTAGCAGACACAGATACGCAGTATTTT.

J is TRBJ1-4 and V is TRBV18; TRBD1 matches at 8 bases. The CDR3 spans 14 residues. Germline CDR1 KGHSH, CDR2 LQKENI. V was pared by 5 bases and J by 6 bases, with 5 bases of the junction left unmatched. This CDR3 reads CASSSGTGDEKLFF. In DNA, the CDR3 is TGTGCCAGCTCATCCGGGACAGGCGATGAAAAACTGTTTTTT.

The chain employs TRBV5-1 and TRBJ1-4; a possible D gene is TRBD1 (5 bases). Trimming left V 0 bases short and J 4 bases short, with 10 bases between. Germline loops: CDR1 SGHRS, CDR2 YFSETQ. There are 15 residues in the CDR3. The CDR3 DNA sequence: TGCGCCAGCAGCTTGGACTGGGGCAATAATGAAAAACTGTTTTTT. This encodes CASSLDWGNNEKLFF. The entire variable domain, with the rest obtained from reference TRBV5-1 and TRBJ1-4, is as follows: KAGVTQTPRYLIKTRGQQVTLSCSPISGHRSVSWYQQTPGQGLQFLFEYFSETQRNKGNFPGRFSGRQFSNSRSEMNVSTLELGDSALYLCASSLDWGNNEKLFFGSGTQLSVL.

The gene calls are TRBV9 and TRBJ2-7, with 13 bases that match TRBD2. The CDR3 covers 16 residues. With V trimmed by 3 bases and J by 4 bases, 7 bases remained unmatched. The germline V gene encodes CDR1 SGDLS and CDR2 YYNGEE. DNA of the CDR3: TGTGCCAGCAGCGCGTTAGGGACTAGCGGGATTTACGAGCAGTACTTC. Its protein product is CASSALGTSGIYEQYF.

This clone was counted a few times. J is TRBJ2-7 and V is TRBV5-6, with 7 nucleotides matching TRBD1. In germline, CDR1 is SGHDT, CDR2 YYEEEE. The CDR3 contains 14 residues. Trimming cost V 2 bases and J 0 bases; bases outside gene matches: 2. CDR3 sequence: CASSFDRVSYEQYF. The CDR3 coding sequence is TGTGCCAGCAGCTTCGACAGGGTCTCCTACGAGCAGTACTTC.

The chain has TRBV4-3 and TRBJ1-1, with 7 nucleotides matching TRBD1. Losses at the gene ends were 1 base for V and 3 bases for J; bases not matched to a gene: 2. The CDR3 has 14 amino acids. Germline values: CDR1 LGHNA, CDR2 YSLEER. The CDR3 protein is CASSQGQGYTEAFF. For the CDR3, the DNA is TGCGCCAGCAGCCAAGGACAGGGCTACACTGAAGCTTTCTTT.

The count of this clone is one. The chain uses TRBV6-5 and TRBJ2-7, with TRBD1 identical over 11 bases. V lost 8 bases to trimming and J lost 6 bases; unmatched junction nucleotides: 6. Germline lookup yields CDR1 MNHEY and CDR2 SVGAGI. This CDR3 comprises 13 residues. The CDR3 bases are TGTGCCAGCCCATCCGGGACAGGGGGCGAGCAGTACTTC. The encoded protein is CASPSGTGGEQYF.

The chain joins TRBV14 to TRBJ1-2; no definite D call. V gave up 0 bases and J gave up 2 bases, with 10 bases separating them. Germline V gene lookup returns CDR1 SGHDN and CDR2 FVKESK. There are 15 residues in the CDR3. CDR3: CASSQDLGRNYGYTF. In DNA form, the CDR3 reads TGTGCCAGCAGCCAAGATCTGGGCAGAAACTATGGCTACACCTTC.

V and J are TRBV7-9 and TRBJ2-3; 10 bases match TRBD2. Germline loops: CDR1 SEHNR, CDR2 FQNEAQ (reference sequence). This CDR3 has 15 residues. Germline trimming cut 5 bases from V and 4 bases from J; bases unmatched to any gene: 6. CDR3 coding DNA: TGTGCCAGCAGCCAACCGGGACTAGCGCCAGATACGCAGTATTTT. As protein: CASSQPGLAPDTQYF. Full variable domain (missing parts from reference TRBV7-9 and TRBJ2-3): DTGVSQNPRHKITKRGQNVTFRCDPISEHNRLYWYRQTLGQGPEFLTYFQNEAQLEKSRLLSDRFSAERPKGSFSTLEIQRTEQGDSAMYLCASSQPGLAPDTQYFGPGTRLTVL.

The chain links TRBV6-5 to TRBJ1-1; D not certain. The CDR3 is 13 residues long. CDR1 is MNHEY, CDR2 SVGAGI, per germline. V gave up 6 bases and J gave up 0 bases, with 8 bases separating them. The CDR3: CASRAGLNTEAFF. DNA of the CDR3: TGTGCCAGCAGGGCGGGGTTGAACACTGAAGCTTTCTTT.

The V gene is TRBV6-2 or TRBV6-3, the J gene TRBJ2-7; 8 nucleotides match TRBD1. Losses at the gene ends were 5 bases for V and 4 bases for J; bases not matched to a gene: 10. The length of the CDR3 is 15 residues. Per the germline V gene, CDR1 is MNHEY and CDR2 is SVGEGT. This chain's CDR3 is CASSPDREGGYEQYF. CDR3 DNA: TGTGCCAGCAGTCCGGACAGGGAAGGAGGGTACGAGCAGTACTTC.

This sequence joins TRBV21-1 and TRBJ2-7; TRBD1, the table's D call, lacks a check against the DNA. TRBV21-1 is assigned pseudogene status. This CDR3 region has 14 residues. This CDR3 reads CASNHRSRLHSRYF. In DNA form, the CDR3 reads TGTGCCAGCAACCACAGATCCAGATTACATTCGCGGTACTTC.

V gene TRBV18 combines with J gene TRBJ1-1; D unclear. From germline, CDR1 is KGHSH and CDR2 LQKENI. CDR3 length: 15 amino acids. The V end was cut by 1 base, the J end by 2 bases, with 11 bases between. The CDR3 sequence is CASSPRYGENTEAFF. The CDR3, as DNA: TGTGCCAGCTCACCACGTTACGGGGAAAACACTGAAGCTTTCTTT.

The chain combines TRBV5-1 with TRBJ2-5; a possible D gene is TRBD1 (5 bases). Trimming removed 0 bases from V and 3 bases from J, with 15 bases in between. This CDR3 region has 16 residues. Per germline, CDR1 SGHRS and CDR2 YFSETQ. The CDR3 protein is CASSLGARVTEETQYF. The CDR3 DNA reads TGCGCCAGCAGCTTGGGTGCGAGAGTGACAGAAGAGACCCAGTACTTC.

V gene TRBV9 combines with J gene TRBJ2-1, with TRBD2 identical over 8 bases. The J segment lost 9 bases and the V segment lost 6 bases, leaving 20 bases of the junction unmatched. The V gene's germline CDR1 is SGDLS and CDR2 YYNGEE. The CDR3 is 17 residues long. CDR3 in amino acids: CASTPSVYGRDLGEQFF. DNA for the CDR3: TGTGCCAGCACCCCATCGGTTTACGGGAGGGATTTAGGTGAGCAGTTCTTC.

The V gene is TRBV27, the J gene TRBJ1-2; D gene uncertain. V lost 4 bases to trimming and J lost 7 bases, with 19 bases between them. The CDR3 consists of 15 residues. Germline-derived CDR1 and CDR2 are MNHEY and SMNVEV (reference sequence). The CDR3 DNA sequence: TGTGCCAGCAGTTCCGCGGAGGGCCCTTTGGGTGGCTACACCTTC. Encoded protein: CASSSAEGPLGGYTF.

The gene calls are TRBV12-3 or TRBV12-4 and TRBJ1-2; D gene unclear. The CDR3 has 13 residues. Trimming removed 1 base at V and 0 bases at J, with 3 bases between. Here the CDR3 DNA reads TGTGCCAGCAGTTTAGTCTCTAACTATGGCTACACCTTC. It specifies CASSLVSNYGYTF.

The CDR3 coding sequence is TGCAGCGCCGATTTTTGGGGAGTTTATGGCTACACCTTC. Residues: CSADFWGVYGYTF. V gene TRBV29-1 combines with J gene TRBJ1-2; D is undetermined. The CDR3 loop spans 13 amino acids. From germline, CDR1 is SQVTM and CDR2 ANQGSEA. The V end lost 7 bases, the J end lost 5 bases, and 17 bases lay between the germline ends.

This clone was detected ten times or more. The rearrangement joins TRBV28 to TRBJ2-7, with TRBD1 matching over 8 bases. The CDR3 loop spans 14 amino acids. V trimming: 4 bases; J trimming: 3 bases; junction bases outside the gene matches: 5. The germline V gene encodes CDR1 MDHEN and CDR2 SYDVKM. The CDR3 nucleotides are TGTGCCAGCAGTTCCATGACAGGGGTCTACGAGCAGTACTTC. Its protein product is CASSSMTGVYEQYF.

This clone was counted once. The CDR3 spells CASSHRSPFAPRDDYGYTF. CDR3 nucleotide sequence: TGCGCCAGCAGCCACCGCAGTCCGTTCGCCCCCAGGGATGACTATGGCTACACCTTC. The gene calls are TRBV4-1 and TRBJ1-2; a possible D gene is TRBD1 (5 bases). The germline gives CDR1 MGHRA, CDR2 YSYEKL. This CDR3 is 19 amino acids long. V was shortened by 3 bases and J by 3 bases, with 26 bases between the two germline ends.